Each of the 6 T cell receptor beta chains below was sequenced from the same sample in a study of blood T cell repertoires in COVID-19. Profiling relied on immunoSEQ multiplex PCR, and the TCRdb table lists in-frame clones only, not all of them. The top ten clones hold 4.3% of a sample with under 250,000 clones, 80% of them seen once. Sequencing input: PBMCs or T cells enriched from blood (not recorded which). These TCRs come from a young man with acute COVID-19.

This clone was seen more than once but under ten times. V is TRBV9 and J is TRBJ1-1, with 8 bases matching TRBD1. The CDR3 runs 14 residues. After removal of 4 bases from V and 10 bases from J, the junction contained 12 bases not matched to a gene. Germline V CDR1 and CDR2: SGDLS, YYNGEE. CDR3 coding DNA: TGTGCCAGCAGCCGACTAGGACAGGGTGAGCGAGCTTTCTTT. Protein product: CASSRLGQGERAFF.

The CDR3 loop reads CASTPDTIYF. CDR3 bases: TGTGCCAGCACCCCGGACACCATATATTTT. J is TRBJ1-3 and V is TRBV2; no clear D. Germline V gene data show CDR1 as SNHLY and CDR2 as FYNNEI. V lost 7 bases to trimming and J lost 8 bases, with 6 bases between them. The CDR3 contains 10 residues.

This clone was detected a few times. This chain uses TRBV11-2 with TRBJ2-5, with 7 nucleotides matching TRBD1. V dropped 5 bases and J dropped 2; count of bases not matched to a gene: 8. The CDR3 sequence is 15 residues long. Germline loops: CDR1 SGHAT, CDR2 FQNNGV. This CDR3 is CASSVSGGKQETQYF. The CDR3 region has the DNA TGTGCCAGCAGCGTTTCAGGGGGAAAGCAAGAGACCCAGTACTTC.

CDR3 residues: CASRRDMDKNEQFF. The CDR3, as DNA: TGTGCCAGCAGGAGGGACATGGATAAGAATGAGCAGTTCTTC. This chain links TRBV6-4 with TRBJ2-1, with D tentatively TRBD1 (6 bases). The CDR3 is 14 amino acids. The ends were cut back, 6 bases at V and 7 bases at J, with 16 bases in the middle. Germline CDR1 is MRHNA and CDR2 is SNTAGT.

This clone was detected only a few times. V is TRBV7-9 and J is TRBJ1-2; possibly TRBD1 for D (6 bases). The CDR3 has 15 residues. V was cut by 1 base and J by 1 base, with 10 bases left in between. Germline loops: CDR1 SEHNR, CDR2 FQNEAQ (reference sequence). Here the CDR3 reads CASSLDYRVNYGYTF. The CDR3 DNA reads TGTGCCAGCAGCTTAGATTACAGGGTTAACTATGGCTACACCTTC.

This chain joins TRBV10-1 and TRBJ2-3; D call uncertain. Looked up from germline, CDR1 is WNHNN and CDR2 is SYGVQD (reference sequence). The CDR3 spans 13 residues. Trimming took off 4 bases at V and 4 bases at J, with 9 bases between the two ends. In DNA, the CDR3 is TGCGCCAGCAGTGCAGGTCCCGCAGATACGCAGTATTTT. It translates to CASSAGPADTQYF.